What follows are 7 T cell receptor beta chains derived from one specimen sequenced in a study of blood T cell repertoires in COVID-19. The data were produced by immunoSEQ multiplex PCR, yet TCRdb's version contains in-frame clones alone and is incomplete. The sample holds 250,000 or so clones, about four fifths seen once. The sequenced sample consisted of PBMCs or T cells enriched from blood (not recorded which). The origin of the receptors is a man in his fifties or sixties who had recovered from COVID-19.

This clone appeared a single time. This sequence joins TRBV5-6 and TRBJ2-5; tentative D call: TRBD1 (5 bases). Germline values: CDR1 SGHDT, CDR2 YYEEEE. The CDR3 contains 13 residues. Trimming pared 0 bases from V and 4 bases from J, leaving 7 bases between. The CDR3 here is CASSLGGGETQYF. The CDR3 bases are TGTGCCAGCAGCTTGGGGGGCGGAGAGACCCAGTACTTC.

The chain joins TRBV6-1 to TRBJ2-2; TRBD2 aligns across 9 bases. This CDR3 is built from 16 residues. Germline CDR1 MNHNS, CDR2 SASEGT. V lost 3 bases to trimming and J lost 1 base; unmatched junction nucleotides: 3. CDR3 nucleotide sequence: TGTGCCAGCAGTGAGGCTAGCGGGGTGAACACCGGGGAGCTGTTTTTT. Protein: CASSEASGVNTGELFF.

This clone has more than one count but fewer than ten. This chain links TRBV9 with TRBJ2-1, with 7 bases identical to TRBD2. Germline CDR1 SGDLS, CDR2 YYNGEE. Trimming removed 4 bases from V and 15 bases from J; junction bases left unmatched: 22. This CDR3 is 16 amino acids long. CDR3: CASSPPGGGPSRGLFF. CDR3 DNA: TGTGCCAGCAGCCCCCCTGGGGGGGGACCTTCCCGGGGTCTGTTCTTC. The entire variable domain, with the rest obtained from reference TRBV9 and TRBJ2-1, is as follows: DSGVTQTPKHLITATGQRVTLRCSPRSGDLSVYWYQQSLDQGLQFLIQYYNGEERAKGNILERFSAQQFPDLHSELNLSSLELGDSALYFCASSPPGGGPSRGLFFGPGTRLTVL.

The V and J genes are TRBV4-1 and TRBJ1-2; TRBD1 matches 7 bases. In germline, CDR1 is MGHRA, CDR2 YSYEKL. The CDR3 runs 17 residues. V was clipped by 3 bases and J by 4 bases; unmatched bases: 14. The CDR3 reads CASSQPRTGLLSYGYTF. In DNA form, the CDR3 reads TGCGCCAGCAGCCAGCCTCGGACAGGATTGTTGTCCTATGGCTACACCTTC.

The chain joins TRBV5-4 to TRBJ2-7; the D gene is possibly TRBD2 (6 bases). V was shortened by 1 base and J by 2 bases, with 13 bases between the two germline ends. CDR1 and CDR2 from the germline V gene are SGHNT and YYREEE (reference sequence). The CDR3 is 15 amino acids. The CDR3 here is CASSLNGPGAYEQYF. The CDR3, as DNA: TGTGCCAGCAGCTTGAACGGTCCGGGAGCCTACGAGCAGTACTTC. The variable domain in full, with the rest retrieved from reference TRBV5-4 and TRBJ2-7, is ETGVTQSPTHLIKTRGQQVTLRCSSQSGHNTVSWYQQALGQGPQFIFQYYREEENGRGNFPPRFSGLQFPNYSSELNVNALELDDSALYLCASSLNGPGAYEQYFGPGTRLTVT.

The V gene is TRBV6-2 or TRBV6-3, the J gene TRBJ2-2, with 12 bases identical to TRBD2. This CDR3 comprises 15 residues. Germline V gene sequence: CDR1 MNHEY, CDR2 SVGEGT. The ends lost 5 bases at V and 4 bases at J; junction bases unmatched: 2. CDR3 DNA: TGTGCCAGCAGTCGACTAGCGGGAGTCACCGGGGAGCTGTTTTTT. Amino acid sequence: CASSRLAGVTGELFF.

The J gene is TRBJ1-2, the V gene TRBV9, with D perhaps matching TRBD1 (5 bases). Germline V CDR1 and CDR2: SGDLS, YYNGEE. The CDR3 runs to 15 residues. Deletions cut 3 bases from V and 2 bases from J, with 14 bases between. In DNA, the CDR3 is TGTGCCAGCAGCGCCACCAGGGCCCCAAACTATGGCTACACCTTC. This gives the protein CASSATRAPNYGYTF.